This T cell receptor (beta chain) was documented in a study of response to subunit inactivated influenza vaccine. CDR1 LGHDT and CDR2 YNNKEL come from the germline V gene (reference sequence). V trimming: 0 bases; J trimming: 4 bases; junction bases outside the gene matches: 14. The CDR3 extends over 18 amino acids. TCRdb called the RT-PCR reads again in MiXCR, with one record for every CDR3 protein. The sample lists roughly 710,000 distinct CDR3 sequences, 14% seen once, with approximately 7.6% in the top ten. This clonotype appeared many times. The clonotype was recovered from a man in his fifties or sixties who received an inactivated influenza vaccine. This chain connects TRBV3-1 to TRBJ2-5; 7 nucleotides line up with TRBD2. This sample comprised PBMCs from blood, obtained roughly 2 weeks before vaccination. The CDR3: CASSQDTSRAGAPETQYF. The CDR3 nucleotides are TGTGCCAGCAGCCAAGATACGAGTCGGGCGGGAGCCCCAGAGACCCAGTACTTC.